The sequence of this T cell receptor (beta chain) was determined in a study of CD8+ T cells in alopecia areata. On the study more broadly: Treatment of the treated patients consisted of oral tofacitinib, 5 to 10 mg twice daily. General observations from the study: Higher clonality was seen in lesional scalp than in normal scalp, especially in alopecia totalis/universalis.

The study team obtained lesional scalp punch biopsies and peripheral blood from alopecia areata patients. RNA, once extracted, was reverse transcribed into cDNA for use as the sequencing template. Repertoires were generated with immunoSEQ multiplex PCR, while TCRdb's copy carries only in-frame clones and drops some. Counted here are more than 200,000 clones, 67% occurring once; the ten biggest clones make up 1% to 1.5%. This clone was detected only once. What it recognizes is unknown. The CDR3 spans 14 residues. The germline CDR1 and CDR2 sequences are SGDLS and YYNGEE. V was trimmed by 3 bases and J by 1 base, leaving 9 bases between them.

The input for sequencing was CD4+ T cells sorted from blood, taken at week 0. This clonotype was sampled from a human donor with alopecia areata. V and J are TRBV9 and TRBJ2-3; D tentatively reads TRBD1 or TRBD2 (6 bases each). The CDR3 DNA follows: TGTGCCAGCAGCGCGAGGGGGGGCACAGATACGCAGTATTTT. It translates to CASSARGGTDTQYF.